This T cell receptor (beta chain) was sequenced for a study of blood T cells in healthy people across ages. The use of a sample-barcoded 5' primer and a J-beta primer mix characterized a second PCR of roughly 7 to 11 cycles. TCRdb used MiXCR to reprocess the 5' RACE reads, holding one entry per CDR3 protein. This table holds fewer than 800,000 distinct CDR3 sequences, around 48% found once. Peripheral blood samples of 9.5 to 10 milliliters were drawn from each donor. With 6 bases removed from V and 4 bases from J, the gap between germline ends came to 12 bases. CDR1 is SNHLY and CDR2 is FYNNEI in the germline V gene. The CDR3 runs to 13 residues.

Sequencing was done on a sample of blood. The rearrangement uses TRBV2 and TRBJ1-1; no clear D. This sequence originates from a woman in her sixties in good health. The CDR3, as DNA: TGTGCCAGCAGAACCCGGGAGAGCACTGAAGCTTTCTTT. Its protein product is CASRTRESTEAFF.